This is a list of T cell receptor beta chains from one sample in a study of molecular identifiers for immune sequencing clone quantification. Via MiXCR, TCRdb re-called the PCR reads, giving one row per CDR3 protein. The sample has some 680,000 distinct CDR3 sequences; roughly 25% are singletons. Sequencing input: naive CD8+ T cells from blood, with Jurkat cell RNA spiked in. All receptors come from a human donor in good health. Some libraries in this study had Jurkat cell RNA spiked in. The CDR3 runs from the conserved cysteine through the conserved F or W. The D gene is left open where the match is weak. Clone size is given for some rows only: seen once, a few or many times, or a class if the clone is expanded.

TRBV6-6,TRBJ2-1,.,few,TGTGCCAGCAGTTACTCACCCGGGCAGGGGATGGTCTATGAGCAGTTCTTC,CASSYSPGQGMVYEQFF
TRBV11-2,TRBJ2-7,TRBD2,many,TGTGCCAGCAGCTTAGATGGTTCGGGGGGAAGCTACGAGCAGTACTTC,CASSLDGSGGSYEQYF
TRBV5-1,TRBJ2-2,.,many,TGCGCCAGCAGCTTGGAGCCAGGGGACCCGTCGAACACCGGGGAGCTGTTTTTT,CASSLEPGDPSNTGELFF
TRBV12-3/TRBV12-4,TRBJ2-5,TRBD2,.,TGTGCCAGCAGTCCGGGACTAGCGGGGGTTAGAGGAGAGACCCAGTACTTC,CASSPGLAGVRGETQYF
TRBV9,TRBJ1-1,.,few,TGTGCCAGCAGCGTAGCGGGGGAAAGTTACACTGAAGCTTTCTTT,CASSVAGESYTEAFF
TRBV27,TRBJ2-2,TRBD2,few,TGTGCCAGCAGTTCTAGCGGCGGGAGGGCCCTCGCCGGGGAGCTGTTTTTT,CASSSSGGRALAGELFF
TRBV6-2/TRBV6-3,TRBJ2-7,.,.,TGTGCCAGCAGTTACTCCCGGGGACTCCTTTCCTACGAGCAGTACTTC,CASSYSRGLLSYEQYF
TRBV7-9,TRBJ2-4,.,once,TGTGCCAGCAGCCTTCCGGGGGCTCCCAAAAACGTTCAGTACTTC,CASSLPGAPKNVQYF
TRBV7-9,TRBJ2-1,.,few,TGTGCCAGCAGCTCCCTCTCTTACACCAATGAGCAGTTCTTC,CASSSLSYTNEQFF
TRBV10-3,TRBJ2-7,.,many,TGTGCCATCAGTGAGCCGATCGGACCCCACTACGAGCAGTACTTC,CAISEPIGPHYEQYF
TRBV4-3,TRBJ2-7,.,few,TGCGCCAGCAGCCATCACGGACAAACCTACGAGCAGTACTTC,CASSHHGQTYEQYF
TRBV13,TRBJ2-1,TRBD2,.,TGTGCCAGCAGCTTAGGGCTAGCGGGGGGCGTTAGGGCCTACAATGAGCAGTTCTTC,CASSLGLAGGVRAYNEQFF
TRBV7-3,TRBJ2-5,.,.,TGTGCCAGCAGCTTAGGCGAGAGCGGTAGAGAGCCCCAGTACTTC,CASSLGESGREPQYF
TRBV7-9,TRBJ2-5,TRBD1,.,TGTGTCAGCAGCCCCCTTCCACAGGGGCGGTATGAGACCCAGTACTTC,CVSSPLPQGRYETQYF
TRBV9,TRBJ2-5,TRBD2,few,TGTGCCAGCAGCTGGACTAGCGGGACCCAAGAGACCCAGTACTTC,CASSWTSGTQETQYF
TRBV20-1,TRBJ2-1,.,many,TGCAGTGCTAGTGATGGGCATGAGCAGTTCTTC,CSASDGHEQFF
TRBV7-3,TRBJ2-2,TRBD2,.,TGTGCCAGCAGCTCTACTAGCGGGACGGTTTCCGGGGAGCTGTTTTTT,CASSSTSGTVSGELFF
TRBV4-1,TRBJ2-1,.,few,TGCGCCAGCAGCCAATTTCGTACCCAACCGAACAATGAGCAGTTCTTC,CASSQFRTQPNNEQFF
TRBV30,TRBJ1-4,.,once,TGTGCCGGCATTGGGAGATCAACTAATGAAAAACTGTTTTTT,CAGIGRSTNEKLFF
TRBV18,TRBJ1-2,.,few,TGTGCCAGCTCACCCCAACCCAGAAATTCTAACTATGGCTACACCTTC,CASSPQPRNSNYGYTF